The clone carrying this T cell receptor (beta chain) was seen repeatedly, ten times or more. Antigen unknown. The sample belongs to a study of blood T cells in healthy people across ages. Notes on the study in general: The study found TCR beta diversity correlated strongly with naive T cell percentage.

Combining a sample-barcoded 5' primer with a J-beta primer mix, a second PCR ran for about 6 to 12 cycles. Every sample produced at least 3 million CDR3-containing paired-end reads. Using its own MiXCR run on the 5' RACE reads, TCRdb lists one record per CDR3 protein. The data show about 1.8 million distinct CDR3 sequences, around half seen once. CDR1 is SGDLS, CDR2 YYNGEE, per germline. The CDR3 loop spans 14 amino acids. Unmatched junction bases numbered 3, after V lost 0 bases and J lost 5 bases. Researchers collected approximately 9.5 milliliters of peripheral blood from every single donor. Total RNA extracted from each sample amounted to at least 5.5 micrograms.

Sequenced input: blood. This chain uses TRBV9 with TRBJ2-5; TRBD2 matches at 8 bases. The TCR was taken from a woman between 40 and 55 years old in good health. CDR3 sequence: CASSVAGGPETQYF. The CDR3 region has the DNA TGTGCCAGCAGCGTAGCGGGGGGGCCGGAGACCCAGTACTTC.